This T cell receptor (beta chain) is drawn from a study of cytomegalovirus exposure and HLA in healthy donors. Study-wide background: It was reported in a later analysis that the approximately 120 validation repertoires used the same platform as the roughly 640 first-cohort repertoires. Study-wide points: First-cohort TCR clusters were later found to tend to co-occur in the 120 or so validation repertoires.

This CDR3 comprises 15 residues. Profiled with immunoSEQ multiplex PCR; TCRdb holds only in-frame clones, not every one. The sample consists of more than 300,000 clones, just over 85% of them appearing once. A word on this clone: Its matching antigen is unknown.

Sequenced: PBMCs. The rearrangement links TRBV21-1 to TRBJ1-5. TRBV21-1 is listed as a pseudogene. The sequence came from a woman under 30 in good health and CMV-seronegative. The CDR3, as DNA: TGTGCCAGCAGCGCGGGGGGAGGTAGCAATCAGCCCCAGCATTTT. It translates to CASSAGGGSNQPQHF.